The present T cell receptor (beta chain) was sequenced within a study of molecular identifiers for immune sequencing clone quantification. Naive CD8 libraries used 20,000 to 1,000,000 sorted cells and 10%, 30% or 50% RNA. Naive CD8 T cells underwent sorting with the CD8+CD4-CCR7+CD45RA+ definition. About this clonotype: A single base separates this from a much larger clone, so it may be a read error.

Each CDR3 protein gets one entry after TCRdb re-called the PCR reads with MiXCR. This sample has 400,000 to 600,000 distinct CDR3 sequences, with around a fifth found just once. CDR1 and CDR2 (germline): SEHNR, FQNEAQ (reference sequence). The CDR3 spans 14 residues. Deletions cut 8 bases from V and 9 bases from J, with 20 bases between. The rearrangement links TRBV7-9 to TRBJ1-5; D uncertain. Sample: naive CD8+ T cells from blood, with Jurkat cell RNA spiked in. Subset meaning: FACS-sorted CD8+CD4-CCR7+CD45RA+ naive T cells. This receptor was obtained from a human donor in good health. Some libraries in this study had Jurkat cell RNA spiked in. DNA for the CDR3: TGTGCCAGCGGCTCCGGGGAGGGTGTTTGGCCCCAGCATTTT. As protein: CASGSGEGVWPQHF. Together with reference TRBV7-9 and TRBJ1-5, the CDR3 gives the full variable domain: DTGVSQNPRHKITKRGQNVTFRCDPISEHNRLYWYRQTLGQGPEFLTYFQNEAQLEKSRLLSDRFSAERPKGSFSTLEIQRTEQGDSAMYLCASGSGEGVWPQHFGDGTRLSIL.